What follows are 32 T cell receptor beta chains derived from one specimen sequenced in a study of tissue T cells after allogeneic stem cell transplantation. Time point meaning: mouse harvest day 7 after allogeneic transplant. Each mouse received 10^7 T-cell-depleted marrow cells plus 10^6 splenic CD5+ T cells by tail vein. TCRdb's copy holds only in-frame clones and misses some; the assay was immunoSEQ multiplex PCR. Of some 3,900 clones in the sample, around 50% are singletons; the top ten hold 8% to 9%. The source material was lymph node tissue. These receptors were collected from a female BALB/c mouse given C57BL/6 T cells with graft-versus-host disease after an allogeneic hematopoietic cell transplant.

As regards this clone: These gene names are mouse names. The CDR3 is cut off 1 residue early in the read; its end comes from the germline J gene. The chain joins TRBV26 to TRBJ2-5; possibly TRBD1 for D (6 bases). Trimming took 6 bases from V and 6 from J, leaving 10 bases between them. The CDR3 loop spans 12 amino acids. Per the germline V gene, CDR1 is KGHPV and CDR2 is FQNQEV (reference sequence). The DNA read from the CDR3 is TGTGCCAGCAGGGCAGACAGGGACACCCAGTAC. It yields the protein CASRADRDTQY. The whole CDR3 region reads CASRADRDTQYF.

A word on this clone: Genes and germline are mouse. The CDR3 extends 1 residue past the end of the read, so its final part is completed from the germline J gene. The V and J genes are TRBV4 and TRBJ2-1, with 8 positions matching TRBD2. The CDR3 is made up of 15 amino acids. Trimming took 6 bases from V and 3 from J; bases not matched to a gene: 7. Germline lookup yields CDR1 LGHDT and CDR2 YNNKQL (reference sequence). Partial CDR3 DNA: TGTGCCAGCAGTCCGGCTGGGGGGCCCTATGCTGAGCAGTTC. This encodes CASSPAGGPYAEQF. The CDR3 reads in full as CASSPAGGPYAEQFF.

In this sample, this clone is medium-sized. Genes and germline are mouse. The CDR3 goes on 1 residue after the read ends, and that part is filled in from the germline J gene. The gene calls are TRBV19 and TRBJ2-4; D is unresolved. V shed 2 bases and J shed 0 bases, with 7 bases lying between them. CDR3 size: 14 residues. The V gene's germline CDR1 is FNHDT and CDR2 SITEND (reference sequence). The CDR3 bases that were read are TGTGCCAGCAGTATCCGGGTTAGTCAAAACACCTTGTAC. Encoded protein: CASSIRVSQNTLY. The CDR3 in full is CASSIRVSQNTLYF.

On this clone itself: Gene labels here are mouse ones. The DNA ends 1 residue before the CDR3 does, and the rest of the CDR3 is filled in from the germline J gene. The chain employs TRBV16 and TRBJ2-2; D remains unclear. V shed 0 bases and J shed 6 bases, with 5 bases lying between them. The CDR3 runs 13 residues. CDR1 is SGHSA, CDR2 FRNQAP, per germline. The sequenced CDR3 bases are TGTGCAAGCAGCTTAGATGGGCCCGGGCAGCTCTAC. It translates to CASSLDGPGQLY. The complete CDR3 sequence is CASSLDGPGQLYF.

For this clone: Germline and genes: mouse. The observed sequence ends 1 residue before the CDR3 terminus, with the missing tail filled in from the germline J gene. The rearrangement joins TRBV3 to TRBJ2-7; 7 nucleotides line up with TRBD1. CDR1 and CDR2 from the germline V gene are SNHLY and FYNGKV (reference sequence). V was clipped by 4 bases and J by 0 bases; unmatched bases: 6. This CDR3 has 15 amino acids. The sequenced part of the CDR3 DNA is TGTGCCAGCAGCTATCCGGGACAGAACTCCTATGAACAGTAC. Its protein is CASSYPGQNSYEQY. The entire CDR3 sequence reads CASSYPGQNSYEQYF.

This clone was detected a few times. The genes and germline here are from mouse. The CDR3 end is not reached by the read, which stops 1 residue before it; the germline J gene fills it in. The chain has TRBV26 and TRBJ1-6, with D uncertain. TRBJ1-6 is marked as an open reading frame, function uncertain. The CDR3 covers 13 residues. Trimming left V 4 bases short and J 4 bases short, with 5 bases between. The germline gives CDR1 KGHPV, CDR2 FQNQEV (reference sequence). The sequenced CDR3 bases are TGTGCCAGCAGTCCTTCGTATAATTCGCCCCTCTAC. Translating gives CASSPSYNSPLY. The complete CDR3 reads CASSPSYNSPLYF.

With regard to this clone: The listed genes are named as in mouse. The missing CDR3 end, 1 residue past where the read stops, is filled in from the germline J gene. V gene TRBV29 combines with J gene TRBJ1-1, with 8 bases matching TRBD1. There are 13 residues in the CDR3. With 4 bases clipped from V and 4 bases from J, the junction kept 2 bases outside the gene matches. The germline V gene has CDR1 MSHET and CDR2 SYDVDS. The CDR3 DNA, read in part, is TGTGCTAGCAGTTCGGACAGGGCCACAGAAGTCTTC. Protein sequence: CASSSDRATEVF. The whole CDR3 region reads CASSSDRATEVFF.

Points on this clone: Genes here carry mouse names. Coverage ceases 1 residue before the CDR3 finishes, and the germline J gene fills in the end. The rearrangement joins TRBV16 to TRBJ1-1; 9 bases match TRBD1. V lost 4 bases and J lost 5; bases outside the gene matches: 2. CDR1 is SGHSA and CDR2 is FRNQAP in the germline V gene. This CDR3 is 13 amino acids long. Incomplete CDR3 DNA: TGTGCAAGCAGCTCGGGACAGGGAACAGAAGTCTTC. It is translated as CASSSGQGTEVF. The CDR3 in full is CASSSGQGTEVFF.

Note on this clone: These gene names are mouse names. The CDR3 loop reads CASGTNNERLFF. CDR3 DNA (partial): TGTGCCAGCGGGACAAACAACGAAAGATTATTT. The rearrangement links TRBV26 to TRBJ1-4; TRBD1 is a possible D gene (6 bases). The read is 1 residue too short to cover the CDR3 end, so that end is filled in from the germline J gene. With 8 bases removed from V and 4 bases from J, the gap between germline ends came to 8 bases. Germline V gene sequence: CDR1 KGHPV, CDR2 FQNQEV (reference sequence). The CDR3 extends over 12 amino acids.

In its sample, this clone ranks as medium-sized. All gene names here are mouse names. The CDR3 end is not reached by the read, which stops 1 residue before it; the germline J gene fills it in. The chain is built from TRBV26 and TRBJ1-3, with unresolved D. V was trimmed by 4 bases and J by 0 bases, leaving 7 bases between them. Germline CDR1 is KGHPV and CDR2 is FQNQEV (reference sequence). The length of the CDR3 is 14 residues. The DNA read from the CDR3 is TGTGCCAGCAGTCCGACAAATTCTGGAAATACGCTCTAT. Translation: CASSPTNSGNTLY. The complete CDR3 protein is CASSPTNSGNTLYF. Drawing the rest from reference TRBV26 and TRBJ1-3, the complete variable domain is NSKVIQTPRYLVKGQGQKAKMRCIPEKGHPVVFWYQQNKNNEFKFLINFQNQEVLQQIDMTEKRFSAECPSNSPCSLEIQSSEAGDSALYLCASSPTNSGNTLYFGEGSRLIVV.

This clone was found a few times. Gene labels here are mouse ones. CDR3 bases read: TGTGCCAGCAGTCTGGTGGGGGGTTATGAACAGTAC. It yields the protein CASSLVGGYEQY. The entire CDR3 reads CASSLVGGYEQYF. The chain has TRBV26 and TRBJ2-7; 7 bases map to TRBD2. The read falls 1 residue short of the CDR3 end, and the missing part is taken from the germline J gene. Germline CDR1 and CDR2: KGHPV and FQNQEV (reference sequence). CDR3 size: 13 residues. Losses at the gene ends were 2 bases for V and 4 bases for J; bases not matched to a gene: 2.

With regard to this clone: Gene names refer to mouse genes. Read data end 1 residue before the CDR3 end; the end is taken from the germline J gene. The rearrangement uses TRBV3 and TRBJ2-2; 10 bases line up with TRBD2. Germline loops: CDR1 SNHLY, CDR2 FYNGKV (reference sequence). The CDR3 loop spans 17 amino acids. J lost 3 bases, V lost 6 bases, and 10 bases had no gene match. The CDR3 bases that were read are TGTGCCAGCAGTAATTCTCTGGGGGGGCGAGACACCGGGCAGCTCTAC. The encoded protein is CASSNSLGGRDTGQLY. The complete CDR3 sequence is CASSNSLGGRDTGQLYF. Using reference TRBV3 and TRBJ2-2 for the parts outside the CDR3, the full variable domain is GPKVLQIPSHQIIDMGQMVTLNCDPVSNHLYFYWYKQILGQQMEFLVNFYNGKVMEKSKLFKDQFSVERPDGSYFTLKIQPTALEDSAVYFCASSNSLGGRDTGQLYFGEGSKLTVL.

Within the sample, this clone is medium-sized (0.01 to 0.1%). The gene symbols are mouse symbols. The read terminates 1 residue before the CDR3 end, so the remaining end is supplied by the germline J gene. The chain joins TRBV12-1 to TRBJ1-2; 7 bases agree with TRBD1. Trimming removed 1 base from V and 2 bases from J; junction bases left unmatched: 3. The germline V gene encodes CDR1 SGHSN and CDR2 HYEKVE. There are 14 residues in the CDR3. The CDR3 bases that were read are TGTGCCAGCTCTCTAGACAGGGTGAACTCCGACTACACC. Translated, it gives CASSLDRVNSDYT. The full-length CDR3 reads as CASSLDRVNSDYTF.

As concerns this clone: Gene names are mouse gene names. The sequence runs out 1 residue before the end of the CDR3; the remainder is reconstructed from the germline J gene. The same CDR3 arises from other DNA sequences in this sample as well. This chain joins TRBV26 and TRBJ2-7; 8 bases map to TRBD1. V shed 2 bases and J 3 bases; nucleotides not matched to a gene: 0. This CDR3 has 13 amino acids. The germline CDR1 and CDR2 sequences are KGHPV and FQNQEV (reference sequence). Incomplete CDR3 DNA: TGTGCCAGCAGTCTGGACAGGGGCTATGAACAGTAC. Its protein product is CASSLDRGYEQY. Given in full, the CDR3 is CASSLDRGYEQYF.

As to this clone: The gene names here belong to mouse. The sequence runs out 1 residue before the end of the CDR3; the remainder is reconstructed from the germline J gene. Different DNA sequences within this sample yield the same CDR3. The chain is built from TRBV12-2 and TRBJ2-1, with 13 bases matching TRBD2. J lost 7 bases, V lost 4 bases, and 9 bases had no gene match. The CDR3 covers 16 residues. Germline CDR1 SGHLS, CDR2 HYDKME. CDR3: CASSPGLGGPGAEQFF. CDR3 DNA, as far as it was read: TGTGCCAGCTCACCCGGACTGGGGGGGCCGGGAGCTGAGCAGTTC.

This clone is termed medium-sized. The germline and genes are mouse ones. The sequenced fragment ends 1 residue before the CDR3 boundary, so the rest is inferred from the germline J gene. The genes are TRBV12-1 and TRBJ1-2, with TRBD1 matching 7 bases. This CDR3 spans 15 amino acids. Germline CDR1 SGHSN, CDR2 HYEKVE. The ends lost 2 bases at V and 0 bases at J; junction bases unmatched: 5. The CDR3 loop reads CASSPGQFANSDYTF. CDR3 DNA, as far as it was read: TGTGCCAGCTCTCCGGGACAGTTTGCAAACTCCGACTACACC.

In the case of this clone: The genes are named according to mouse. The DNA ends 1 residue before the CDR3 does, and the rest of the CDR3 is filled in from the germline J gene. The V gene is TRBV23, the J gene TRBJ2-5; the table's D call, TRBD2, has no DNA check behind it. Germline CDR1 and CDR2: KGHTA and FQNQQP. The CDR3 length is 14 residues. CDR3 sequence reads: CSSSQSGGQDTQYF. CDR3 DNA, as far as it was read: TGCTCCAGCAGTCAATCGGGGGGGCAAGACACCCAGTAC.

This clone was detected a few times. Gene labels here are mouse ones. The CDR3 extends 1 residue past the end of the read, so its final part is completed from the germline J gene. The J gene is TRBJ2-5, the V gene TRBV29; 7 bases map to TRBD2. Germline CDR1 and CDR2: MSHET and SYDVDS. The CDR3 totals 13 residues. Germline trimming cut 5 bases from V and 2 bases from J; bases unmatched to any gene: 1. Partial CDR3 DNA: TGTGCTAGCAGTGGGGGGGTCCAAGACACCCAGTAC. Encoded protein: CASSGGVQDTQY. The full CDR3 reads CASSGGVQDTQYF.

With regard to this clone: Gene names are mouse gene names. Coverage ceases 1 residue before the CDR3 finishes, and the germline J gene fills in the end. The chain couples TRBV16 to TRBJ1-1; D is undetermined. The CDR3 has 11 residues. CDR1 is SGHSA, CDR2 FRNQAP, per germline. The V end lost 3 bases, the J end lost 3 bases, and 2 bases lay between the germline ends. CDR3 in amino acids: CASSLYTEVFF. The sequenced CDR3 bases are TGTGCAAGCAGCTTGTACACAGAAGTCTTC.

For this clone: Genes here carry mouse names. The read terminates 1 residue before the CDR3 end, so the remaining end is supplied by the germline J gene. The genes are TRBV4 and TRBJ2-3, with D possibly matching TRBD2 (7 bases). Germline lookup yields CDR1 LGHDT and CDR2 YNNKQL (reference sequence). Trimming took off 3 bases at V and 3 bases at J, with 10 bases between the two ends. The CDR3 is made up of 14 amino acids. Partial CDR3 DNA: TGTGCCAGCAGCTACGGGGGGCCGGCAGAAACGCTGTAT. As protein: CASSYGGPAETLY. In full, the CDR3 is CASSYGGPAETLYF.

A remark on this clone: Here the gene names and germline are mouse. The missing CDR3 end, 1 residue past where the read stops, is filled in from the germline J gene. This chain joins TRBV4 and TRBJ1-6; D is perhaps TRBD1 (5 bases). TRBJ1-6 is given ORF status, its function remaining uncertain. The V end was cut by 3 bases, the J end by 10 bases, with 10 bases between. Germline CDR1 is LGHDT and CDR2 is YNNKQL (reference sequence). CDR3 length equals 13 residues. The CDR3 DNA, read in part, is TGTGCCAGCAGCTACAGGGAGGGATCGCCCCTCTAC. As protein: CASSYREGSPLY. The full CDR3 protein reads CASSYREGSPLYF.

Concerning this clone: Compared with germline, one end of the junction differs, possibly owing to a read error. Gene names denote mouse genes. The CDR3 is cut off 1 residue early in the read; its end comes from the germline J gene. The genes are TRBV13-2 and TRBJ2-1; D is possibly TRBD1 or TRBD2 (5 bases each). The germline gives CDR1 NNHNN, CDR2 SYGAGS (reference sequence). This CDR3 has 13 amino acids. The sequenced part of the CDR3 DNA is TGTACCAGCGGTGGGACTAACTATGCTGAGCAGTTC. This codes for CTSGGTNYAEQF. The complete CDR3 protein is CTSGGTNYAEQFF.

This clone has a handful of counts. Gene names and germline match the mouse. The sequenced part of the CDR3 DNA is TGTGCCAGCAGCTGGGACAAATCAAACACCGGGCAGCTCTAC. Amino acids: CASSWDKSNTGQLY. From start to end, the CDR3 is CASSWDKSNTGQLYF. The rearrangement uses TRBV15 and TRBJ2-2, with a tentative D call TRBD1 (6 bases). The read falls 1 residue short of the CDR3 end, and the missing part is taken from the germline J gene. Germline assignment: CDR1 SGHND and CDR2 FRSKSL. The CDR3 loop spans 15 amino acids. Trimming shortened V by 6 bases and J by 0 bases, and 11 bases separated the two germline ends. The whole variable domain, remainder taken from reference TRBV15 and TRBJ2-2, is DAGVTQTPRHEVAEKGQTIILKCEPVSGHNDLFWYRQTKIQGLELLSYFRSKSLMEDGGAFKDRFKAEMLNSSFSTLKIQPTEPKDSAVYLCASSWDKSNTGQLYFGEGSKLTVL.

Only a few counts were recorded for this clone. At one end, the junction sequence differs from germline, possibly due to a read error. Genes here carry mouse names. Read coverage stops 1 residue before the CDR3 terminus; the germline J gene supplies the remainder. This sequence joins TRBV13-2 and TRBJ2-7; TRBD1 is a possible D gene (5 bases). The CDR3 runs to 11 residues. Germline lookup yields CDR1 NNHNN and CDR2 SYGAGS (reference sequence). The DNA read from the CDR3 is TGTGCCAGCAGTGAGGGGTATGAACAGTAC. Its protein is CASSEGYEQY. The full CDR3 protein reads CASSEGYEQYF.

A note on this clone: Gene names and germline refer to mouse. Read sequence stops 1 residue before the CDR3 end, and the germline J gene provides the missing end. The chain recombines TRBV13-1 with TRBJ2-2, with D possibly called TRBD1 or TRBD2 (5 bases each). Germline loops: CDR1 NSHNY, CDR2 SYGAGN. This CDR3 spans 15 amino acids. Trimming removed 1 base at V and 4 bases at J, with 11 bases between. CDR3 residues: CASSDSGAGTGQLYF. Incomplete CDR3 DNA: TGTGCCAGCAGTGATTCCGGGGCAGGCACCGGGCAGCTCTAC.

Of note for this clone: Mouse gene names apply. The read terminates 1 residue ahead of where the CDR3 ends, so the germline J gene completes it. The chain couples TRBV12-1 to TRBJ1-4, with D unresolved. V was cut by 0 bases and J by 3 bases, with 10 bases left in between. The CDR3 covers 15 residues. Germline V gene sequence: CDR1 SGHSN, CDR2 HYEKVE. The CDR3 region is CASSLESGTNERLFF. The DNA read from the CDR3 is TGTGCCAGCTCTCTCGAGTCGGGGACCAACGAAAGATTATTT.

Worth noting for this clone: Gene names denote mouse genes. The read is 1 residue too short to cover the CDR3 end, so that end is filled in from the germline J gene. The chain joins TRBV16 to TRBJ2-5; TRBD2 agrees at 13 bases. V dropped 5 bases and J dropped 1; count of bases not matched to a gene: 9. CDR1 and CDR2 from the germline V gene are SGHSA and FRNQAP. The CDR3 covers 18 residues. CDR3 DNA (partial): TGTGCAAGCAGCCCCCACCCGGGACTGGGGGGGGACCAAGACACCCAGTAC. Amino acid sequence: CASSPHPGLGGDQDTQY. The entire CDR3 is CASSPHPGLGGDQDTQYF.

In the case of this clone: Gene names are the mouse ones. The observed sequence ends 1 residue before the CDR3 terminus, with the missing tail filled in from the germline J gene. The chain uses TRBV13-3 and TRBJ2-5; 11 bases line up with TRBD1. The CDR3 covers 15 residues. V was pared by 3 bases and J by 6 bases, with 6 bases of the junction left unmatched. Per germline, CDR1 NNHDY and CDR2 SYVADS. CDR3 DNA (partial): TGTGCCAGCAGTGTCCCGGGACAGGGGGAGGACACCCAGTAC. Protein sequence: CASSVPGQGEDTQY. The full CDR3 reads CASSVPGQGEDTQYF.

Note on this clone: All gene names here are mouse names. The read terminates 1 residue ahead of where the CDR3 ends, so the germline J gene completes it. The rearrangement links TRBV26 to TRBJ2-2, with TRBD1 matching 10 bases. Looked up from germline, CDR1 is KGHPV and CDR2 is FQNQEV (reference sequence). The CDR3 is 14 residues long. V gave up 6 bases and J gave up 6 bases; unmatched junction bases: 4. The DNA read from the CDR3 is TGTGCCAGCAGGCCGGGACAGGGGTCCGGGCAGCTCTAC. Translated: CASRPGQGSGQLY. The CDR3, in full, reads CASRPGQGSGQLYF.

In its sample, this clone was seen a few times. Genes and germline are mouse. With the read ending 1 residue before the CDR3 end, the germline J gene is used to fill in that end. The V gene is TRBV29, the J gene TRBJ2-7; perhaps TRBD1 as D (6 bases). The CDR3 contains 11 residues. The V gene's germline CDR1 is MSHET and CDR2 SYDVDS. The V gene lost 6 bases and the J gene lost 6 bases, with 9 bases spanning the gap. The covered CDR3 bases are TGTGCTAGCAGCTCAGGGGTTGAACAGTAC. This translates into CASSSGVEQY. The complete CDR3 reads CASSSGVEQYF.

This clone was seen a handful of times. The gene names given are mouse names. The read is 1 residue too short to cover the CDR3 end, so that end is filled in from the germline J gene. The chain uses TRBV23 and TRBJ2-5. This CDR3 contains 14 residues. CDR1 and CDR2 from the germline V gene are KGHTA and FQNQQP. The CDR3 sequence is CSSSHGVNQDTQYF. The CDR3 DNA, read in part, is TGCTCCAGCAGTCATGGAGTTAACCAAGACACCCAGTAC.

Remarks on this clone: Genes here carry mouse names. The read comes to an end 1 residue before the CDR3 does, leaving the germline J gene to fill in the end. The gene calls are TRBV3 and TRBJ2-2; 9 nucleotides agree with TRBD2. This CDR3 contains 15 residues. Trimming removed 5 bases from V and 4 bases from J; junction bases left unmatched: 5. Looked up from germline, CDR1 is SNHLY and CDR2 is FYNGKV (reference sequence). The CDR3 bases that were read are TGTGCCAGCAGCCGACTGGGGGAGGGCACCGGGCAGCTCTAC. It yields the protein CASSRLGEGTGQLY. The whole CDR3 region reads CASSRLGEGTGQLYF. Filled out from reference TRBV3 and TRBJ2-2, the complete variable domain reads GPKVLQIPSHQIIDMGQMVTLNCDPVSNHLYFYWYKQILGQQMEFLVNFYNGKVMEKSKLFKDQFSVERPDGSYFTLKIQPTALEDSAVYFCASSRLGEGTGQLYFGEGSKLTVL.